A selection of T cell receptor beta chains follows, all from one sample in a study of blood T cell repertoires in COVID-19. Measured with immunoSEQ multiplex PCR; TCRdb has only the in-frame clones, and not every one. Of approximately 500,000 clones listed, roughly 88% are singletons. Sequencing used peripheral blood. The receptor set was obtained from a human donor in a cohort sampled during active COVID-19. CDR3s include the opening cysteine and the closing phenylalanine or tryptophan. The order of the fields is clone size, D gene, V gene, J gene, CDR3 DNA, CDR3 protein. The D gene is left open where the match is weak. Clone size is not always given. Where it is, it says once, few, many or a class for expanded clones.

NA	TRBD2	TRBV6-4	TRBJ2-1	TGTGCCAGCAGTGACTCGACTAGCGGGTACAATGAGCAGTTCTTC	CASSDSTSGYNEQFF
NA	TRBD2	TRBV5-1	TRBJ2-7	TGCGCCAGCCGAGCGGGGACGGCGGAGCAGTACTTC	CASRAGTAEQYF
NA	NA	TRBV7-6	TRBJ1-1	TGTGCCAGCAGCTCCGGTCCAACGAGCACTGAAGCTTTCTTT	CASSSGPTSTEAFF
NA	NA	TRBV3-1/TRBV3-2	TRBJ2-1	TGTGCCAGCAGCCAAGGAACAGGGCATGAGCAGTTCTTC	CASSQGTGHEQFF
NA	NA	TRBV5-8	TRBJ2-5	TGTGCCAGCAGCTTGGCATTCTCGGAGGGGGCGGAGACCCAGTACTTC	CASSLAFSEGAETQYF
NA	NA	TRBV7-2	TRBJ1-1	TGTGCCAGCAGGGGGGCGGTCCCGAACACTGAAGCTTTCTTT	CASRGAVPNTEAFF
NA	NA	TRBV4-2	TRBJ2-6	TGTGCCAGCAGCCAAGGCTTATCAGCTGGGGCCAACGTCCTGACTTTC	CASSQGLSAGANVLTF
NA	TRBD1	TRBV19	TRBJ2-5	TGTGCCAGTAACTCAGACAGGGGACGGGAGACCCAGTACTTC	CASNSDRGRETQYF
NA	NA	TRBV3-1/TRBV3-2	TRBJ1-4	TGTGCCAGCAGTTTACAGGGAACAACTAATGAAAAACTGTTTTTT	CASSLQGTTNEKLFF
NA	NA	TRBV18	TRBJ2-3	TGTGCCAGCTCCCCTTACCTAGCGACCACAGATACGCAGTATTTT	CASSPYLATTDTQYF
once	NA	TRBV7-2	TRBJ1-2	TGTGCCAGCAGCCCCGGGGGATCGAACTATGGCTACACCTTC	CASSPGGSNYGYTF
NA	NA	TRBV12-3/TRBV12-4	TRBJ2-5	TGTGCCAGCAGGAGCATTGTACAAGAGACCCAGTACTTC	CASRSIVQETQYF
NA	TRBD2	TRBV12-3/TRBV12-4	TRBJ2-5	TGTGCCAGCAGTGGACTAGCGACAGAGACCCAGTACTTC	CASSGLATETQYF
NA	NA	TRBV4-1	TRBJ1-3	TGCGCCAGCAGCCCTAGGAGGGGACCTCAGAACATTGGAAACACCATATATTTT	CASSPRRGPQNIGNTIYF
NA	TRBD2	TRBV7-2	TRBJ2-7	TGTGCCAGCAGCGCGGGACTAGCGGGAGGGCGTGAGCAGTACTTC	CASSAGLAGGREQYF
once	NA	TRBV4-2	TRBJ2-2	TGTGCCAGCAGCCACTACGACAGGATGAACACCGGGGAGCTGTTTTTT	CASSHYDRMNTGELFF
NA	NA	TRBV21-1	TRBJ1-2	TGTGCCAGCAGGATTAAAACGGGCTATGGCTACACCTTC	CASRIKTGYGYTF
NA	TRBD2	TRBV19	TRBJ2-2	TGTGCCAGTAGTCCCCGGGAGGGGAGGGATACCGGGGAGCTGTTTTTT	CASSPREGRDTGELFF
NA	NA	TRBV19	TRBJ1-5	TGTGCCAGTAGTAGGGACTCAAGTAGCAATCAGCCCCAGCATTTT	CASSRDSSSNQPQHF
few	TRBD1	TRBV5-1	TRBJ1-2	TGCGCCAGCAGCTTGGGCCCCTCCCGGACAGGGGTTAACTATGGCTACACCTTC	CASSLGPSRTGVNYGYTF
NA	NA	TRBV7-8	TRBJ1-5	TGTGCCAGCAGCTTTTCCATAGGGGCGGGAAATCAGCCCCAGCATTTT	CASSFSIGAGNQPQHF
NA	TRBD2	TRBV30	TRBJ2-3	TGTGCCTGGAGTGTTGGGACTAACCTCTCCCCCACAGATACGCAGTATTTT	CAWSVGTNLSPTDTQYF
NA	NA	TRBV4-2	TRBJ1-6	TGTGCCAGCAGCTCCCAGACCGGGGGGACCTCTAGCTCCTATAATTCACCCCTCCACTTT	CASSSQTGGTSSSYNSPLHF
NA	NA	TRBV2	TRBJ2-7	TGTGCCACGTCCCTCGGGGTACCTCCCTACGAGCAGTACTTC	CATSLGVPPYEQYF